This T cell receptor (beta chain) was found in a study of OX40 agonist ivuxolimab in advanced cancers. The wider study: Participants averaged about 60 years of age (range 23 to 79) and were 82.7% male. Around 40% of patients had received prior checkpoint inhibitor therapy.

V was trimmed by 0 bases and J by 1 base, leaving 12 bases between them. The CDR3 totals 16 residues. Germline CDR1 and CDR2: ENHRY and SYGVKD. General study results and limits: Clones of CD4+ and CD8+ blood T cells grew by week 6 at doses of 0.1 to 3.0 mg/kg.

This clone occurred once. Its antigen is undetermined. Profiling relied on immunoSEQ multiplex PCR, and the TCRdb table lists in-frame clones only, not all of them. The sample gives 25,000 to 30,000 clones, 80% to 95% of which show up once; about 9.4% is in the top ten. The origin of this receptor is an adult with an advanced solid tumor such as melanoma, head and neck, liver or kidney cancer. The starting material was CD4+ or CD8+ T cells sorted from blood, obtained in a trial of the OX40 agonist ivuxolimab. The chain is built from TRBV10-3 and TRBJ1-1, with D uncertain. The CDR3 region has the DNA TGTGCCATCAGTGAGTCTAATAAGGGCGAGAACACTGAAGCTTTCTTT. This gives the protein CAISESNKGENTEAFF.